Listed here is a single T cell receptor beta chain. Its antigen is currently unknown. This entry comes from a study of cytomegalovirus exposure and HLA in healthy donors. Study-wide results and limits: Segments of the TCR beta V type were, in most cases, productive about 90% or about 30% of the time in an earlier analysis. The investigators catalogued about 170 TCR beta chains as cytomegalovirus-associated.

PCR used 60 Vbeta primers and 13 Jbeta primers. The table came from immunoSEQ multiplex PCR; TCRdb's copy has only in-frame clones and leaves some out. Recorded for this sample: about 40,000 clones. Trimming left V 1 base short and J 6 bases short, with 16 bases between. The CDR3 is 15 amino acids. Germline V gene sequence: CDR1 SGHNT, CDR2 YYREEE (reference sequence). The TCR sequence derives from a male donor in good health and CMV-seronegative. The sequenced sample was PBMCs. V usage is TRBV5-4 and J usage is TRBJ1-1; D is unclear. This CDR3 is CASSLPPGLGSEAFF. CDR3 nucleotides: TGTGCCAGCAGCTTGCCCCCGGGGTTGGGTTCTGAAGCTTTCTTT.